This TCR beta chain derives from a study of OX40 agonist ivuxolimab in advanced cancers. Study summary: It was permissible to have had prior anti-PD-1, anti-PD-L1 or anti-CTLA-4 therapy, and over 35% had some. Partial response was recorded in three patients: one hepatocellular carcinoma and two cutaneous melanoma cases.

Germline-derived CDR1 and CDR2 are SGHRS and YFSETQ. The CDR3 spans 15 residues. With V trimmed by 5 bases and J by 4 bases, 11 bases remained unmatched. Only in-frame clones appear in the TCRdb table, and some are missing; sequencing was by immunoSEQ multiplex PCR. The sample has under 25,000 clones; roughly 90% are singletons. This sequence originates from an adult with an advanced solid tumor such as melanoma, head and neck, liver or kidney cancer. The V call is TRBV5-1, the J call TRBJ2-5; 7 bases line up with TRBD1. The source was CD4+ or CD8+ T cells sorted from blood, collected in a trial of the OX40 agonist ivuxolimab. CDR3 nucleotides: TGCGCCAGCAGATCGGACAGGACCCGGGGAGAGACCCAGTACTTC. Translating gives CASRSDRTRGETQYF.